Below, 8 T cell receptor beta chains from the same sample are listed, as sequenced in a study of blood T cell repertoires in COVID-19. Produced via immunoSEQ multiplex PCR; TCRdb's table is partial and in-frame only. There are about 160,000 clones in the sample; less than 90% occur only once, and about 6.5% lies in the top ten. What was sequenced was PBMCs or T cells enriched from blood (not recorded which). Every receptor here comes from a woman in her forties or fifties who had recovered from COVID-19.

This chain links TRBV11-3 with TRBJ2-5, with a possible D match to TRBD2 (5 bases). The V gene's germline CDR1 is SGHNT and CDR2 YENEEA. The CDR3 consists of 16 residues. V was clipped by 5 bases and J by 5 bases, with 21 bases between them. CDR3 residues: CASSPGLKDRDETQYF. The CDR3 coding sequence is TGTGCCAGCAGCCCGGGGTTAAAGGACCGCGATGAGACCCAGTACTTC.

V usage is TRBV5-5 and J usage is TRBJ2-1; 14 nucleotides match TRBD2. V was clipped by 3 bases and J by 3 bases; unmatched bases: 5. CDR1 is SGHKS, CDR2 YYEKEE, per germline (reference sequence). The CDR3 is made up of 17 amino acids. CDR3 sequence: CASSSRGLAGVYNEQFF. As DNA, the CDR3 is TGTGCCAGCAGCTCGAGGGGACTAGCGGGAGTCTACAATGAGCAGTTCTTC.

The J gene is TRBJ1-4, the V gene TRBV30; TRBD1 aligns across 8 bases. This CDR3 has 13 residues. The V segment lost 5 bases and the J segment 7 bases; nucleotides outside the gene matches: 6. Per germline, CDR1 GTSNPN and CDR2 SVGIG (reference sequence). The CDR3 DNA follows: TGTGCCTGGGAGGACAGGGCCGGTGAAAAACTGTTTTTT. Its protein product is CAWEDRAGEKLFF.

The chain employs TRBV12-3 or TRBV12-4 and TRBJ2-7; TRBD1 aligns across 7 bases. This CDR3 has 12 residues. V shed 5 bases, J shed 3 bases, and the junction held 1 base outside the gene matches. CDR3 nucleotides: TGTGCCAGCAGTGGGACAGTCTACGAGCAGTACTTC. It yields the protein CASSGTVYEQYF.

The gene calls are TRBV5-4 and TRBJ1-6; 10 nucleotides agree with TRBD1. Unmatched junction bases numbered 4, after V lost 3 bases and J lost 7 bases. CDR3 size: 15 residues. Germline CDR1 reads SGHNT; CDR2 reads YYREEE (reference sequence). The CDR3 spells CASSSDRGLNSPLHF. The CDR3 bases are TGTGCCAGCAGCTCTGACAGGGGGCTGAATTCACCCCTCCACTTT.

The rearrangement links TRBV13 to TRBJ2-7; D is ambiguous. Germline CDR1 reads PRHDT; CDR2 reads FYEKMQ (reference sequence). This CDR3 has 13 amino acids. V was pared by 2 bases and J by 2 bases, with 7 bases between. The CDR3 sequence: CASSLYSTYEQYF. The CDR3 DNA reads TGTGCCAGCAGCTTATACAGTACCTACGAGCAGTACTTC.

Comment on this clone: At one boundary the junction diverges from the germline segment, which might be a read error. The chain combines TRBV3-1 (or the pseudogene TRBV3-2) with TRBJ2-1; the D gene is possibly TRBD1 (5 bases). The germline gives CDR1 LGHDT, CDR2 YNNKEL (reference sequence). This CDR3 contains 13 residues. The CDR3 reads CASSQGSHNEQFF. CDR3 bases: TGTGCCAGCAGTCAGGGCTCCCACAATGAGCAGTTCTTC.

The gene calls are TRBV13 and TRBJ1-2, with D tentatively TRBD1 (5 bases). Trimming took 5 bases from V and 2 from J, leaving 12 bases between them. This CDR3 has 14 residues. Germline V gene lookup returns CDR1 PRHDT and CDR2 FYEKMQ (reference sequence). Here the CDR3 DNA reads TGTGCCAGCAGCCCTCTGGACACCAACTATGGCTACACCTTC. This codes for CASSPLDTNYGYTF. Together with reference TRBV13 and TRBJ1-2, the CDR3 gives the full variable domain: AAGVIQSPRHLIKEKRETATLKCYPIPRHDTVYWYQQGPGQDPQFLISFYEKMQSDKGSIPDRFSAQQFSDYHSELNMSSLELGDSALYFCASSPLDTNYGYTFGSGTRLTVV.